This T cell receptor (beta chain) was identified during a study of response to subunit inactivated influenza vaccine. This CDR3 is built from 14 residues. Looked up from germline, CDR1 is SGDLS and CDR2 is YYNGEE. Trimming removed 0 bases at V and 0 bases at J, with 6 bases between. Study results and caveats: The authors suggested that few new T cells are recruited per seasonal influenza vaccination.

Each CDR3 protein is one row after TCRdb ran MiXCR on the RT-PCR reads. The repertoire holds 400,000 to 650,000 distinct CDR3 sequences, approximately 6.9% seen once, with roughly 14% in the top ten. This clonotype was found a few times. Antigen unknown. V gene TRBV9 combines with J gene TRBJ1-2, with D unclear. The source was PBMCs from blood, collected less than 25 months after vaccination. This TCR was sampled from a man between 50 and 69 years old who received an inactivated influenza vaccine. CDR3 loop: CASSVDATNYGYTF. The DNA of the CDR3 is TGTGCCAGCAGCGTAGACGCTACTAACTATGGCTACACCTTC.